The clone carrying this TCR beta chain was observed a handful of times. What it binds is not known. The authors reverse transcribed all of the isolated RNA, so sequencing captured expressed TCRB transcripts. Repertoires were generated with immunoSEQ multiplex PCR, while TCRdb's copy carries only in-frame clones and drops some. The sample has 100,000 to 150,000 clones, 17% seen once. Germline V CDR1 and CDR2: LNHDA, SQIVND (reference sequence). V lost 1 base and J 4 bases, leaving 5 bases between the germline ends. The CDR3 consists of 13 residues. The sample comes from a study of beta chain features in type 1 diabetes. Study-level findings and limits: The study found moderately but significantly shorter TCRB CDR3s in all four CD4+ subsets of Type 1 diabetes patients. Among type 1 diabetes patients, VDJ junctions had fewer insertions and more deletions.

Sequenced input: central memory CD4+ T cells from blood. This sequence originates from a man younger than 35 with type 1 diabetes. The chain recombines TRBV19 with TRBJ1-5, with no clear D. The CDR3 coding sequence is TGTGCCAGTAGTATAGCGGCTAATCAGCCCCAGCATTTT. Its protein is CASSIAANQPQHF.